The source of this T cell receptor (beta chain) is a study of human T cells and chemical hapten exposure. Study-level background: Each patch test put 0.01% DPC on the upper back, and results were read at 6 days. Patients, largely female, had alopecia areata, totalis or universalis.

Time point: patch test 3, about 24 weeks after DPC sensitization. The treatment is: therapeutic diphenylcyclopropenone sensitization with weekly scalp DPC. Unique molecular identifiers were linked by the library to individual cDNA molecules. TCRdb re-analysed the RACE reads in MiXCR, keeping a single row per CDR3 protein. The table records tens of thousands of distinct CDR3 sequences, 10% to 15% of them present only once. The germline V gene encodes CDR1 LNHDA and CDR2 SQIVND (reference sequence). J was trimmed by 6 bases and V by 5 bases; bases with no gene match: 11. The CDR3 length is 16 residues. This clonotype was picked up a small number of times.

The J gene is TRBJ1-5, the V gene TRBV19; 9 bases match TRBD1. This clonotype originated in a woman between 45 and 65 years old with alopecia areata. Some clones in this sample may be carry-over from other donors' samples. The material was whole blood, obtained in connection with sensitization to the hapten diphenylcyclopropenone (DPC). In DNA, the CDR3 is TGTGCCAGTAGTTCCGCACAGGGGGCGCCGGGTCAGCCCCAGCATTTT. Protein product: CASSSAQGAPGQPQHF.